The 21 T cell receptor beta chains below all came from one sample that was sequenced in a study of CD8+ T cells in alopecia areata. cDNA reverse transcribed from extracted RNA served as the sequencing template. This table comes from immunoSEQ multiplex PCR, and its TCRdb copy is limited to in-frame clones, with some not included. The profile covers roughly 130,000 clones, with over 50% appearing a single time and 4.5% taken by the ten largest. Material: CD4+ T cells sorted from blood, obtained at week 0. The receptors shown here come from a human donor with alopecia areata.

Only a few counts were recorded for this clone. The CDR3 is CASSPLPSTATNEKLFF. The CDR3, as DNA: TGTGCCAGCTCACCCCTCCCATCCACAGCAACTAATGAAAAACTGTTTTTT. The chain carries TRBV18 and TRBJ1-4; D remains ambiguous. The CDR3 contains 17 residues. The V gene lost 3 bases and the J gene lost 0 bases, with 14 bases spanning the gap. Per the germline V gene, CDR1 is KGHSH and CDR2 is LQKENI.

The table lists this clone with a few counts. J is TRBJ1-2 and V is TRBV5-1; D may be TRBD1 (5 bases). The CDR3 is made up of 14 amino acids. V lost 2 bases and J 5 bases, leaving 13 bases between the germline ends. Germline V lookup: CDR1 SGHRS, CDR2 YFSETQ. The CDR3 coding sequence is TGCGCCAGCAGCTTAATGGCAGGGTCATATGGCTACACCTTC. This encodes CASSLMAGSYGYTF.

This clone has more than one count but fewer than ten. The same CDR3 can be traced to other DNA sequences in this sample. The chain's CDR3 is CASSLVGGQETQYF. The CDR3 DNA is TGCGCCAGCAGCTTGGTCGGCGGACAAGAGACCCAGTACTTC. The rearrangement joins TRBV5-1 to TRBJ2-5; unclear D gene. Trimming took 0 bases from V and 2 from J, leaving 8 bases between them. Germline values: CDR1 SGHRS, CDR2 YFSETQ. This CDR3 contains 14 residues.

This chain uses TRBV5-6 with TRBJ1-1; TRBD1 agrees at 9 bases. There are 18 residues in the CDR3. Germline CDR1 reads SGHDT; CDR2 reads YYEEEE. V dropped 0 bases and J dropped 5; count of bases not matched to a gene: 14. The CDR3 sequence: CASSLVGSGQGYRTEAFF. The CDR3 DNA sequence: TGTGCCAGCAGCTTGGTTGGGTCCGGACAGGGGTATCGAACTGAAGCTTTCTTT.

This chain links TRBV7-2 with TRBJ2-1; no clear D gene. Trimming pared 4 bases from V and 6 bases from J, leaving 16 bases between. From germline, CDR1 is SGHTA and CDR2 FQGNSA. The CDR3 has 15 residues. CDR3 nucleotide sequence: TGTGCCAGCAGCTCGACGGGTCGTCGGCTCAATGAGCAGTTCTTC. Protein product: CASSSTGRRLNEQFF.

V usage is TRBV7-2 and J usage is TRBJ1-2; no reliable D call. Trimming removed 1 base at V and 0 bases at J, with 6 bases between. This CDR3 region has 14 residues. CDR1 is SGHTA and CDR2 is FQGNSA in the germline V gene. CDR3 amino acids: CASSLVQSNYGYTF. Written as DNA, the CDR3 is TGTGCCAGCAGCTTAGTCCAGTCTAACTATGGCTACACCTTC.

The chain joins TRBV5-1 to TRBJ1-1; D is ambiguous. Trimming cost V 2 bases and J 0 bases, with 8 bases left between them. From germline, CDR1 is SGHRS and CDR2 YFSETQ. The CDR3 consists of 14 residues. The CDR3 loop is CASSFGEMNTEAFF. The CDR3 nucleotides read TGCGCCAGCAGCTTTGGGGAGATGAACACTGAAGCTTTCTTT.

The chain uses TRBV29-1 and TRBJ2-5; 9 bases match TRBD2. CDR3 length: 14 residues. With V trimmed by 7 bases and J by 1 base, 7 bases remained unmatched. CDR1 is SQVTM and CDR2 is ANQGSEA in the germline V gene. Here the CDR3 reads CSGHGGRAQETQYF. For the CDR3, the DNA is TGCAGCGGGCACGGCGGGAGGGCCCAAGAGACCCAGTACTTC.

The gene calls are TRBV7-2 and TRBJ2-1, with 9 bases aligning to TRBD2. The germline gives CDR1 SGHTA, CDR2 FQGNSA. This CDR3 is built from 14 residues. The J segment lost 8 bases and the V segment lost 5 bases, leaving 7 bases of the junction unmatched. As DNA, the CDR3 is TGTGCCAGCAGCCCTAAGGGACTAGCTCATGAGCAGTTCTTC. Translated: CASSPKGLAHEQFF.

This clone was seen a handful of times. This chain links TRBV5-6 with TRBJ1-4, with D hard to call. The germline V and J ends were trimmed by 4 bases and 8 bases, with 18 bases remaining between them. Germline values: CDR1 SGHDT, CDR2 YYEEEE. CDR3 length equals 15 residues. CDR3 in DNA: TGTGCCAGCAGCCGGGTCGTGATGAGCACGGAAAAACTGTTTTTT. Translating gives CASSRVVMSTEKLFF.

The J gene is TRBJ1-5, the V gene TRBV6-6; maybe TRBD1 (5 bases). V shed 3 bases and J shed 3 bases, with 9 bases lying between them. Germline CDR1 and CDR2: MNHNY and SVGAGI (reference sequence). This CDR3 region has 14 residues. The CDR3 nucleotides are TGTGCCAGCAGTTATACAGGCAACAATCAGCCCCAGCATTTT. This gives the protein CASSYTGNNQPQHF.

This chain joins TRBV28 and TRBJ2-7; perhaps D is TRBD1 or TRBD2 (6 bases each). This CDR3 contains 12 residues. Germline V gene lookup returns CDR1 MDHEN and CDR2 SYDVKM. Trimming took off 8 bases at V and 6 bases at J, with 14 bases between the two ends. This chain's CDR3 is CASRLGGGEQYF. The CDR3 nucleotides are TGTGCCAGCCGTCTAGGGGGAGGCGAGCAGTACTTC. Full variable domain (missing parts from reference TRBV28 and TRBJ2-7): DVKVTQSSRYLVKRTGEKVFLECVQDMDHENMFWYRQDPGLGLRLIYFSYDVKMKEKGDIPEGYSVSREKKERFSLILESASTNQTSMYLCASRLGGGEQYFGPGTRLTVT.

The chain employs TRBV19 and TRBJ2-1; 9 positions match TRBD2. Germline V gene data show CDR1 as LNHDA and CDR2 as SQIVND (reference sequence). This CDR3 comprises 15 residues. V trimming: 3 bases; J trimming: 2 bases; junction bases outside the gene matches: 2. The CDR3 reads CASSIKRGAYNEQFF. The CDR3 nucleotides read TGTGCCAGTAGTATTAAGCGGGGGGCCTACAATGAGCAGTTCTTC. Complete variable domain (other parts from reference TRBV19 and TRBJ2-1): DGGITQSPKYLFRKEGQNVTLSCEQNLNHDAMYWYRQDPGQGLRLIYYSQIVNDFQKGDIAEGYSVSREKKESFPLTVTSAQKNPTAFYLCASSIKRGAYNEQFFGPGTRLTVL.

J is TRBJ2-7 and V is TRBV4-3, with D uncertain. The CDR3 sequence is 15 residues long. Germline V gives CDR1 LGHNA, CDR2 YSLEER. Trimming removed 0 bases from V and 0 bases from J, with 9 bases in between. CDR3 in DNA: TGCGCCAGCAGCCAAGAGCCGACCCCCTCCTACGAGCAGTACTTC. This translates into CASSQEPTPSYEQYF.

The chain employs TRBV19 and TRBJ2-5; 10 bases agree with TRBD1. Germline assignment: CDR1 LNHDA and CDR2 SQIVND (reference sequence). The CDR3 is 16 amino acids. Trimming at V came to 5 bases and at J to 4 bases, leaving 10 bases not matched to a gene. CDR3 sequence (DNA): TGTGCCAGTAGTGTCACCGGGACAGGGGATGGAGAGACCCAGTACTTC. It codes for CASSVTGTGDGETQYF.

The chain has TRBV27 and TRBJ1-1, with TRBD1 matching over 8 bases. This CDR3 is built from 13 residues. J gave up 5 bases and V 5 bases, and 4 bases lay outside the gene matches. Per germline, CDR1 MNHEY and CDR2 SMNVEV (reference sequence). CDR3 region: CASSIDRGTEAFF. The CDR3 coding sequence is TGTGCCAGCAGTATAGACAGGGGTACTGAAGCTTTCTTT.

V usage is TRBV7-2 and J usage is TRBJ2-3, with TRBD2 matching over 9 bases. The CDR3 is 15 residues long. The ends lost 4 bases at V and 4 bases at J; junction bases unmatched: 6. CDR1 and CDR2 from the germline V gene are SGHTA and FQGNSA. The CDR3 DNA follows: TGTGCCAGCAGCTCATGGACTAGCGTTTCAGATACGCAGTATTTT. Protein: CASSSWTSVSDTQYF.

The CDR3 nucleotides read TGCAGCGCCGGGATTAGCGCCTACGAGCAGTACTTC. As protein: CSAGISAYEQYF. The gene calls are TRBV29-1 and TRBJ2-7; possibly TRBD2 for D (5 bases). Germline V lookup: CDR1 SQVTM, CDR2 ANQGSEA. This CDR3 comprises 12 residues. Trimming pared 7 bases from V and 2 bases from J, leaving 12 bases between.

This clone was observed a few times. This chain links TRBV5-1 with TRBJ2-5; 8 positions match TRBD2. Trimming took 4 bases from V and 2 from J; bases not matched to a gene: 4. The CDR3 has 14 residues. Germline loops: CDR1 SGHRS, CDR2 YFSETQ. The CDR3 DNA sequence: TGCGCCAGCAGCATGACTAGCGCTCAAGAGACCCAGTACTTC. Protein: CASSMTSAQETQYF.

The chain carries TRBV6-1 and TRBJ2-3; TRBD1 aligns across 7 bases. The CDR3 is 14 amino acids. The V gene's germline CDR1 is MNHNS and CDR2 SASEGT. V gave up 7 bases and J gave up 0 bases; unmatched junction bases: 4. The CDR3 loop is CASTTGQSTDTQYF. The CDR3, as DNA: TGTGCCAGCACCACGGGACAGAGCACAGATACGCAGTATTTT.

V is TRBV27 and J is TRBJ2-3; 11 bases map to TRBD2. There are 15 residues in the CDR3. Trimming at V came to 4 bases and at J to 4 bases, leaving 4 bases not matched to a gene. The germline gives CDR1 MNHEY, CDR2 SMNVEV (reference sequence). CDR3 residues: CASSSPGLAADTQYF. DNA for the CDR3: TGTGCCAGCAGTTCCCCGGGACTAGCGGCAGATACGCAGTATTTT.